This record covers a single T cell receptor beta chain. As yet, its antigen is unknown. There are 17 residues in the CDR3. Germline values: CDR1 LGHNA, CDR2 YSLEER. The source of the sample is a study of cytomegalovirus exposure and HLA in healthy donors. With 60 Vbeta and 13 Jbeta primers, the PCR was carried out. Profiled with immunoSEQ multiplex PCR; TCRdb holds only in-frame clones, not every one. In the table there are 210,000 or so clones, 75% to 85% of which are singletons. Study-level findings and limits: Analysis was carried out at a later point, and it linked a missense DCLRE1C variant to TCR beta V- and J-gene trimming.

Input material: PBMCs. The source is a girl aged 10 to 17 in good health and CMV-seronegative. This chain joins TRBV4-3 and TRBJ2-5, with TRBD2 identical over 10 bases. The end of the DNA is better explained by TRBJ2-7, so the J call may be wrong. CDR3 DNA sequence: TGCGCCAGCAGCCAAGTAAGTACTAGCGGGGAGTCCTACGAGCAGTACTTC. It is translated as CASSQVSTSGESYEQYF.